These 31 T cell receptor beta chains came from one sample sequenced in a study of shared T cell receptors in the human thymus. Some clones are missing from TCRdb's copy, which holds only in-frame ones; the method was immunoSEQ multiplex PCR. Of under 700,000 clones in the sample, about 80% were seen once. These sequences were also reported in another study, on human thymus T cells.

Sequenced input: thymocytes. These receptors all come from a boy younger than two with a congenital heart defect.

Only a few counts were recorded for this clone. The DNA of the CDR3 is TGTGCCATCAGTGAGTCGCGGGAGAGGTACAATGAGCAGTTCTTC. This sequence encodes CAISESRERYNEQFF. This chain uses TRBV10-3 with TRBJ2-1; 7 positions agree with TRBD2. This CDR3 comprises 15 residues. CDR1 is ENHRY and CDR2 is SYGVKD in the germline V gene. Germline trimming cut 0 bases from V and 4 bases from J; bases unmatched to any gene: 3.

The chain employs TRBV7-2 and TRBJ2-7; 9 bases line up with TRBD2. The CDR3 has 15 amino acids. V lost 5 bases to trimming and J lost 2 bases; unmatched junction nucleotides: 7. The germline V gene encodes CDR1 SGHTA and CDR2 FQGNSA. In DNA form, the CDR3 reads TGTGCCAGCAGCCCGATAGCGGGAGCACCCTACGAGCAGTACTTC. This gives the protein CASSPIAGAPYEQYF. Full variable domain (remainder filled in from reference TRBV7-2 and TRBJ2-7): GAGVSQSPSNKVTEKGKDVELRCDPISGHTALYWYRQSLGQGLEFLIYFQGNSAPDKSGLPSDRFSAERTGGSVSTLTIQRTQQEDSAVYLCASSPIAGAPYEQYFGPGTRLTVT.

The V gene is TRBV11-2, the J gene TRBJ2-5; D uncertain. V was clipped by 5 bases and J by 1 base, with 14 bases between them. Germline V gives CDR1 SGHAT, CDR2 FQNNGV. The CDR3 consists of 15 residues. CDR3 protein: CASSPDLEVQETQYF. CDR3 bases: TGTGCCAGCAGCCCCGATTTAGAGGTCCAAGAGACCCAGTACTTC.

This clone was observed a handful of times. The CDR3 region is CANAGPLSGNTIYF. In DNA, the CDR3 is TGTGCCAACGCGGGCCCACTCTCTGGAAACACCATATATTTT. This rearrangement joins TRBV27 to TRBJ1-3; D ambiguous. Germline CDR1 MNHEY, CDR2 SMNVEV (reference sequence). Between the trimmed V and J ends, which lost 10 bases and 0 bases, there was a span of 13 bases. The CDR3 is 14 residues long.

The genes are TRBV7-2 and TRBJ2-1; 8 bases align to TRBD2. The CDR3 is 15 amino acids. Germline values: CDR1 SGHTA, CDR2 FQGNSA. J lost 7 bases, V lost 1 base, and 6 bases had no gene match. CDR3 residues: CASSLGAGAGNEQFF. The DNA of the CDR3 is TGTGCCAGCAGCTTAGGAGCGGGAGCTGGGAATGAGCAGTTCTTC.

The gene calls are TRBV9 and TRBJ2-7; weak D call: TRBD2 (6 bases). Trimming took off 4 bases at V and 1 base at J, with 12 bases between the two ends. Germline V lookup: CDR1 SGDLS, CDR2 YYNGEE. The CDR3 covers 14 residues. This CDR3 reads CASSLRTTSYEQYF. In nucleotides, the CDR3 is TGTGCCAGCAGCCTACGGACTACTTCCTACGAGCAGTACTTC.

This chain links TRBV21-1 with TRBJ2-3; TRBD2 is taken as the D call from the table, unchecked against the DNA. TRBV21-1 is flagged as a pseudogene. This CDR3 is 16 amino acids long. The CDR3 bases are TGTGCCAGCAGCAAAGGGGGAGGGGTGGGCACAGATACGCAGTATTTT. It encodes CASSKGGGVGTDTQYF.

The CDR3 bases are TGTGCCAGCAGCCAACTCGGGGGAGGGACCGGGGAGCTGTTTTTT. Amino acid sequence: CASSQLGGGTGELFF. The genes are TRBV6-1 and TRBJ2-2, with 7 bases aligning to TRBD2. CDR1 is MNHNS and CDR2 is SASEGT in the germline V gene. The V segment lost 6 bases and the J segment 5 bases; nucleotides outside the gene matches: 9. This CDR3 contains 15 residues.

The chain links TRBV2 to TRBJ2-3; TRBD2 is a possible D gene (5 bases). The germline gives CDR1 SNHLY, CDR2 FYNNEI. The CDR3 spans 17 residues. Between the trimmed V and J ends, which lost 5 bases and 0 bases, there was a span of 18 bases. CDR3 nucleotide sequence: TGTGCCAGCAGTCCGGACTCCCCTAATCTTAGCACAGATACGCAGTATTTT. This gives the protein CASSPDSPNLSTDTQYF.

This chain links TRBV7-2 with TRBJ1-2; TRBD1 aligns across 8 bases. The CDR3 spans 13 residues. Germline values: CDR1 SGHTA, CDR2 FQGNSA. V gave up 5 bases and J gave up 4 bases; unmatched junction bases: 3. DNA for the CDR3: TGTGCCAGCAGCGAGGACAGGGTCTATGGCTACACCTTC. Its translation is CASSEDRVYGYTF.

This clone was counted between two and nine times. This chain links TRBV4-1 with TRBJ2-6; the D is unclear. The germline V gene encodes CDR1 MGHRA and CDR2 YSYEKL. V was clipped by 0 bases and J by 2 bases, with 11 bases between them. CDR3 length equals 17 residues. Written as DNA, the CDR3 is TGCGCCAGCAGCCAAGATAGCAACCTACCTGGGGCCAACGTCCTGACTTTC. Translated: CASSQDSNLPGANVLTF.

The V and J genes are TRBV7-6 and TRBJ2-7, with 9 bases that match TRBD1. The germline V gene encodes CDR1 SGHVS and CDR2 FNYEAQ. The CDR3 totals 18 residues. Trimming cost V 4 bases and J 6 bases; bases outside gene matches: 19. The CDR3: CASSSTRSRDRESGEQYF. The CDR3 nucleotides are TGTGCCAGCAGCTCCACTCGTAGCCGGGACAGGGAGTCGGGCGAGCAGTACTTC.

This chain uses TRBV5-4 with TRBJ1-1; the match to TRBD1 covers 10 bases. CDR1 and CDR2 from the germline V gene are SGHNT and YYREEE (reference sequence). The J segment lost 3 bases and the V segment lost 2 bases, leaving 7 bases of the junction unmatched. The CDR3 is 16 residues long. This chain's CDR3 is CASSFGTGAVDTEAFF. In nucleotides, the CDR3 is TGTGCCAGCAGCTTCGGGACAGGGGCGGTGGACACTGAAGCTTTCTTT.

The chain carries TRBV27 and TRBJ2-7; 7 nucleotides agree with TRBD2. V lost 2 bases and J lost 7; bases outside the gene matches: 8. This CDR3 contains 14 residues. Looked up from germline, CDR1 is MNHEY and CDR2 is SMNVEV (reference sequence). CDR3 protein: CASSLAAGLGEQYF. The CDR3 nucleotides are TGTGCCAGCAGTTTAGCAGCGGGATTAGGGGAGCAGTACTTC.

J is TRBJ1-5 and V is TRBV7-2; 7 nucleotides match TRBD1. Trimming cost V 3 bases and J 0 bases; bases outside gene matches: 5. CDR3 length equals 16 residues. The germline CDR1 and CDR2 sequences are SGHTA and FQGNSA. The CDR3 DNA reads as TGTGCCAGCAGCTTCGGGACAGCTCATAGCAATCAGCCCCAGCATTTT. Encoded protein: CASSFGTAHSNQPQHF.

The rearrangement links TRBV6-6 to TRBJ2-1, with 13 bases aligning to TRBD2. The CDR3 spans 14 residues. Germline CDR1 MNHNY, CDR2 SVGAGI (reference sequence). V was clipped by 10 bases and J by 6 bases; unmatched bases: 6. The CDR3 DNA reads TGTGCCACCCGGACTAGCGGGAGTGCCAATGAGCAGTTCTTC. The encoded protein is CATRTSGSANEQFF.

This chain links TRBV7-2 with TRBJ2-7; maybe TRBD1 (6 bases). Germline V gene lookup returns CDR1 SGHTA and CDR2 FQGNSA. The V end lost 6 bases, the J end lost 2 bases, and 14 bases lay between the germline ends. The CDR3 spans 14 residues. The CDR3 DNA reads TGTGCCAGCAGACAATCAGGGGAGCCCTACGAGCAGTACTTC. Its protein is CASRQSGEPYEQYF.

J is TRBJ2-3 and V is TRBV28; D remains unclear. V lost 7 bases, J lost 0 bases, and 11 bases lay in between. CDR1 and CDR2 from the germline V gene are MDHEN and SYDVKM. The CDR3 totals 14 residues. Written as DNA, the CDR3 is TGTGCCAGCAATGGCACCTCTAGCACAGATACGCAGTATTTT. Residues: CASNGTSSTDTQYF.

The chain combines TRBV30 with TRBJ2-1, with 10 nucleotides matching TRBD1. CDR1 is GTSNPN and CDR2 is SVGIG in the germline V gene (reference sequence). V was clipped by 5 bases and J by 6 bases; unmatched bases: 7. CDR3 length: 14 residues. The DNA for the CDR3 is TGTGCCTGGGGGGACAGGGGAAAGGGCAATGAGCAGTTCTTC. It codes for CAWGDRGKGNEQFF.

The chain combines TRBV6-5 with TRBJ2-7; 10 positions agree with TRBD1. The germline gives CDR1 MNHEY, CDR2 SVGAGI. This CDR3 has 12 amino acids. V lost 6 bases to trimming and J lost 6 bases; unmatched junction nucleotides: 2. The CDR3 loop reads CASSRTGGEQYF. For the CDR3, the DNA is TGTGCCAGCAGCCGGACAGGGGGCGAGCAGTACTTC.

J is TRBJ2-7 and V is TRBV2, with 8 bases that match TRBD2. Per germline, CDR1 SNHLY and CDR2 FYNNEI. The CDR3 sequence is 16 residues long. V shed 6 bases and J 5 bases; nucleotides not matched to a gene: 15. CDR3: CASRNEHSGTLNEQYF. The CDR3 DNA follows: TGTGCCAGCAGAAACGAACATAGCGGGACGTTAAACGAGCAGTACTTC. Full variable domain (remainder filled in from reference TRBV2 and TRBJ2-7): EPEVTQTPSHQVTQMGQEVILRCVPISNHLYFYWYRQILGQKVEFLVSFYNNEISEKSEIFDDQFSVERPDGSNFTLKIRSTKLEDSAMYFCASRNEHSGTLNEQYFGPGTRLTVT.

CDR3 nucleotides: TGTGCCAGCAGTTGGGGGACAGGACCGGGACTAGCGGCCCCTGTGGAGCAGTTCTTC. Amino acid sequence: CASSWGTGPGLAAPVEQFF. This chain links TRBV28 with TRBJ2-1; 11 bases are shared with TRBD2. Trimming took 4 bases from V and 10 from J; bases not matched to a gene: 21. There are 19 residues in the CDR3. CDR1 and CDR2 from the germline V gene are MDHEN and SYDVKM.

The chain links TRBV6-6 to TRBJ1-2; D unclear. The CDR3 runs to 16 residues. With 2 bases removed from V and 8 bases from J, the gap between germline ends came to 21 bases. The germline gives CDR1 MNHNY, CDR2 SVGAGI (reference sequence). The CDR3 region has the DNA TGTGCCAGCAGTTACCCCCCCGAGGGCCGCGCCGGGGGCTACACCTTC. This codes for CASSYPPEGRAGGYTF.

The chain is built from TRBV4-3 and TRBJ2-1; no reliable D call. The germline V and J ends were trimmed by 0 bases and 9 bases, with 12 bases remaining between them. The CDR3 is made up of 14 amino acids. From germline, CDR1 is LGHNA and CDR2 YSLEER. CDR3 region: CASSQDAWPREQFF. The CDR3 DNA reads TGCGCCAGCAGCCAAGATGCCTGGCCTCGTGAGCAGTTCTTC.

The V call is TRBV28, the J call TRBJ2-3; D might be TRBD1 (5 bases). Deletions cut 2 bases from V and 0 bases from J, with 15 bases between. Germline V lookup: CDR1 MDHEN, CDR2 SYDVKM. The CDR3 totals 17 residues. The CDR3 protein is CASSLQGFSPSTDTQYF. DNA of the CDR3: TGTGCCAGCAGTTTACAGGGATTCTCCCCTAGCACAGATACGCAGTATTTT.

CDR3 loop: CASRLLAGLPGIFGEQYF. The CDR3 bases are TGTGCCAGCAGGTTGCTAGCGGGCCTTCCCGGTATTTTCGGCGAGCAGTACTTC. The V call is TRBV6-4, the J call TRBJ2-7, with 8 bases aligning to TRBD2. The CDR3 has 18 residues. Germline CDR1 is MRHNA and CDR2 is SNTAGT. The V segment lost 6 bases and the J segment 6 bases; nucleotides outside the gene matches: 22.

The chain joins TRBV7-2 to TRBJ2-7, with TRBD1 identical over 9 bases. The V and J ends lost 5 bases and 0 bases, in that order; junction bases with no gene match: 8. The germline V gene encodes CDR1 SGHTA and CDR2 FQGNSA. The CDR3 sequence is 16 residues long. CDR3 loop: CASSHPRDRASYEQYF. In DNA, the CDR3 is TGTGCCAGCAGCCACCCCCGGGACAGGGCCTCCTACGAGCAGTACTTC.

The CDR3 region has the DNA TGTGCCAGCAGTCGGGCCACTAGCGTACCATATAGCACAGATACGCAGTATTTT. Translation: CASSRATSVPYSTDTQYF. The chain recombines TRBV5-4 with TRBJ2-3; 7 bases line up with TRBD2. CDR3 length equals 18 residues. Germline loops: CDR1 SGHNT, CDR2 YYREEE (reference sequence). V shed 5 bases and J 0 bases; nucleotides not matched to a gene: 15.

The chain's CDR3 is CASSPPRGGRGPGEAFF. In DNA form, the CDR3 reads TGTGCCAGCAGCCCTCCGAGGGGGGGCAGGGGGCCGGGAGAAGCTTTCTTT. The J gene is TRBJ1-1, the V gene TRBV5-4, with 8 bases aligning to TRBD1. The V segment lost 4 bases and the J segment 8 bases; nucleotides outside the gene matches: 19. Germline-derived CDR1 and CDR2 are SGHNT and YYREEE (reference sequence). This CDR3 is built from 17 residues.

This chain links TRBV28 with TRBJ2-3; 8 bases are shared with TRBD1. Germline CDR1 reads MDHEN; CDR2 reads SYDVKM. Germline trimming cut 3 bases from V and 1 base from J; bases unmatched to any gene: 6. The CDR3 is 16 amino acids. The CDR3 here is CASSFSAGQGTDTQYF. The CDR3 region has the DNA TGTGCCAGCAGTTTTAGTGCGGGACAGGGCACAGATACGCAGTATTTT.

V usage is TRBV11-3 and J usage is TRBJ2-2; TRBD1 is a possible D gene (6 bases). The CDR3 sequence is 16 residues long. Looked up from germline, CDR1 is SGHNT and CDR2 is YENEEA. The V end was cut by 1 base, the J end by 0 bases, with 9 bases between. The CDR3 protein is CASSLGWTANTGELFF. The CDR3 DNA reads as TGTGCCAGCAGCTTAGGTTGGACAGCGAACACCGGGGAGCTGTTTTTT. Supplemented by reference TRBV11-3 and TRBJ2-2, the full variable domain reads EAGVVQSPRYKIIEKKQPVAFWCNPISGHNTLYWYLQNLGQGPELLIRYENEEAVDDSQLPKDRFSAERLKGVDSTLKIQPAELGDSAVYLCASSLGWTANTGELFFGEGSRLTVL.